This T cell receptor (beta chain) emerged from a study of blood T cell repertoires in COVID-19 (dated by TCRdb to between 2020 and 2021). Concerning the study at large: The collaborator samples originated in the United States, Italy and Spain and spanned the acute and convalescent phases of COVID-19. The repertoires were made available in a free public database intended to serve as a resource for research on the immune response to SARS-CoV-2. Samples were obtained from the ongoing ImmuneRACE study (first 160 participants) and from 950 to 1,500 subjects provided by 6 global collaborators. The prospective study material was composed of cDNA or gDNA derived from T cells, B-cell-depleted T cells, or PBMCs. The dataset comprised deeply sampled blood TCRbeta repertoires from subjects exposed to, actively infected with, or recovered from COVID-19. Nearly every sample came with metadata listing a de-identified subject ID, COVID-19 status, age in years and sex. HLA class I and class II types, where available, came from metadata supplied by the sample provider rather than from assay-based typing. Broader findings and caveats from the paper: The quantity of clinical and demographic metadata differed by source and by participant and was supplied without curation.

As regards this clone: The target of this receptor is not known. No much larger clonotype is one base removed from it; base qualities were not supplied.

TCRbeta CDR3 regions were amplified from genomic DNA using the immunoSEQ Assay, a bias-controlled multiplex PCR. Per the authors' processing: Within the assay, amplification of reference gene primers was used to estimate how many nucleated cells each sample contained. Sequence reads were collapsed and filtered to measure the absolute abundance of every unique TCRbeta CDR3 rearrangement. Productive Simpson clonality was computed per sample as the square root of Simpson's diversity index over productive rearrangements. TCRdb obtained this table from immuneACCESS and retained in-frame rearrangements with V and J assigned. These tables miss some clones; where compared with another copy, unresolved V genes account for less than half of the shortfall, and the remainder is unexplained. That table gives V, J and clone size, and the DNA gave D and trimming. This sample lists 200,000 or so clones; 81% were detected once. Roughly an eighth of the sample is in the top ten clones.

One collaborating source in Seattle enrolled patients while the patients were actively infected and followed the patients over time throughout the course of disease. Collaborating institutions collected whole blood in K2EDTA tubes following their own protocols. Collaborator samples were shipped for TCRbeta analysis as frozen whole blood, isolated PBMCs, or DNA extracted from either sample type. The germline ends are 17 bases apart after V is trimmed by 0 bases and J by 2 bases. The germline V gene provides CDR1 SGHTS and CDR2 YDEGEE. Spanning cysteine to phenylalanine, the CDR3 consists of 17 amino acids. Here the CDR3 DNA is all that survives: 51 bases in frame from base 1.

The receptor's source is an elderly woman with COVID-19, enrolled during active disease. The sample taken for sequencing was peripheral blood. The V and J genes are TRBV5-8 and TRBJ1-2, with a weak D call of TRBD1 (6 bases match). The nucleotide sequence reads TGTGCCAGCAGCTTGGAGAGGGGGAAGAGGTTAAACTATGGCTACACCTTC. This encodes CASSLERGKRLNYGYTF.